This T cell receptor (beta chain) was observed in a study of T cell changes during pregnancy in multiple sclerosis. The table came from immunoSEQ multiplex PCR; TCRdb's copy has only in-frame clones and leaves some out. The table has 60,000 to 70,000 clones, roughly 91% seen once. V was cut by 1 base and J by 1 base, with 7 bases left in between. Germline V lookup: CDR1 SEHNR, CDR2 FQNEAQ (reference sequence). This CDR3 is built from 15 residues. The TCR was taken from a female donor in good health, enrolled as a control in a pregnancy study. This sample comprised peripheral blood, obtained after pregnancy. The chain couples TRBV7-9 to TRBJ2-2; D call uncertain. The CDR3 nucleotides read TGTGCCAGCAGCTTAGATGGCAGGAACACCGGGGAGCTGTTTTTT. Amino acids: CASSLDGRNTGELFF.